Each of the 29 T cell receptor beta chains below was sequenced from the same sample in a study of T-cell reconstitution after alpha-beta-depleted transplantation in children. TCRbeta library preparation incorporated unique molecular identifiers. TCRdb recomputed calls from the PCR reads with MiXCR, one row per CDR3 protein. The table has 500,000 or so distinct CDR3 sequences, about 31% seen once. The sequenced sample was PBMCs from the stem cell graft donor, obtained from the stem cell graft. The receptors stem from a human donor who donated a stem cell graft to a child with aplastic anemia.

This chain uses TRBV12-3 or TRBV12-4 with TRBJ1-4; 10 bases agree with TRBD1. This CDR3 has 15 residues. V was pared by 1 base and J by 7 bases, with 3 bases of the junction left unmatched. The CDR3 protein is CASSLGGQGFEKLFF. Written as DNA, the CDR3 is TGTGCCAGCAGTTTAGGGGGACAGGGGTTTGAAAAACTGTTTTTT.

This chain joins TRBV29-1 and TRBJ1-1, with a weak D call TRBD1 (6 bases). The CDR3 runs 11 residues. The V gene's germline CDR1 is SQVTM and CDR2 ANQGSEA. Trimming stripped 7 bases from V and 8 bases from J, with 14 bases between. CDR3 nucleotides: TGCAGCGCAGGGGCTAACGTGGAAGCTTTCTTT. It translates to CSAGANVEAFF.

The chain has TRBV20-1 and TRBJ1-2; 8 nucleotides agree with TRBD1. The junction had 9 bases not matched to a gene; V was cut back by 1 base and J by 8 bases. CDR1 DFQATT and CDR2 SNEGSKA come from the germline V gene (reference sequence). This CDR3 is 14 amino acids long. CDR3 sequence (DNA): TGCAGTGCTAGAGGTGACAGGGGACTGTTCGGCTACACCTTC. This encodes CSARGDRGLFGYTF.

The chain employs TRBV12-3 or TRBV12-4 and TRBJ1-5; D is unresolved. This CDR3 region has 13 residues. Trimming stripped 5 bases from V and 3 bases from J, with 8 bases between. CDR3 protein: CASSGFINQPQHF. Here the CDR3 DNA reads TGTGCCAGCAGTGGTTTTATCAATCAGCCCCAGCATTTT.

This clonotype occurred a few times. The genes are TRBV6-2 or TRBV6-3 and TRBJ2-3; TRBD2 agrees at 14 bases. With 6 bases clipped from V and 4 bases from J, the junction kept 3 bases outside the gene matches. Looked up from germline, CDR1 is MNHEY and CDR2 is SVGEGT. The CDR3 sequence is 15 residues long. The CDR3, as DNA: TGTGCCAGCAGGGGGACTAGCGGGAGAGCAGATACGCAGTATTTT. It codes for CASRGTSGRADTQYF.

The chain is built from TRBV20-1 and TRBJ1-6; D is possibly TRBD1 (5 bases). The CDR3 runs to 15 residues. In germline, CDR1 is DFQATT, CDR2 SNEGSKA (reference sequence). The ends were cut back, 0 bases at V and 5 bases at J, with 11 bases in the middle. In nucleotides, the CDR3 is TGCAGTGCTAGAGAGGGGCAGGTCCATAATTCACCCCTCCACTTT. Translation: CSAREGQVHNSPLHF.

CDR3 residues: CASSTLTSGRTQETQYF. CDR3 coding DNA: TGTGCCAGCAGTACACTGACTAGCGGGAGGACCCAAGAGACCCAGTACTTC. The chain is built from TRBV12-3 or TRBV12-4 and TRBJ2-5, with 13 bases lining up with TRBD2. Germline trimming cut 5 bases from V and 1 base from J; bases unmatched to any gene: 7. There are 17 residues in the CDR3.

The chain employs TRBV6-5 and TRBJ1-5, with 8 bases aligning to TRBD1. The length of the CDR3 is 15 residues. Losses at the gene ends were 2 bases for V and 9 bases for J; bases not matched to a gene: 9. Germline lookup yields CDR1 MNHEY and CDR2 SVGAGI. This chain's CDR3 is CASSYGTGGQSPQHF. Written as DNA, the CDR3 is TGTGCCAGCAGTTACGGCACAGGGGGGCAATCGCCCCAGCATTTT.

A single count supports this clonotype. The chain is built from TRBV5-1 and TRBJ2-2; TRBD1 matches at 9 bases. Germline loops: CDR1 SGHRS, CDR2 YFSETQ. The V segment lost 2 bases and the J segment 2 bases; nucleotides outside the gene matches: 7. This CDR3 contains 17 residues. The CDR3 region has the DNA TGCGCCAGCAGCTTATCGGGACAGGGTGGAAACACCGGGGAGCTGTTTTTT. It specifies CASSLSGQGGNTGELFF.

This rearrangement joins TRBV9 to TRBJ2-5, with TRBD2 matching over 7 bases. The germline CDR1 and CDR2 sequences are SGDLS and YYNGEE. The CDR3 is 15 residues long. Trimming cost V 1 base and J 5 bases; bases outside gene matches: 8. CDR3 sequence: CASSVMTSPGETQYF. The CDR3 nucleotides are TGTGCCAGCAGCGTAATGACTAGCCCCGGGGAGACCCAGTACTTC.

In this sample, this clonotype turned up a few times. The chain is built from TRBV19 and TRBJ1-6, with TRBD1 as a possible D gene (6 bases). The CDR3 contains 13 residues. Germline CDR1 is LNHDA and CDR2 is SQIVND (reference sequence). Trimming took off 11 bases at V and 7 bases at J, with 15 bases between the two ends. CDR3 DNA sequence: TGTGCCGCCGCGGACAGATTAAATTCACCCCTCCACTTT. It is translated as CAAADRLNSPLHF. Combining the CDR3 with reference TRBV19 and TRBJ1-6 gives the whole variable domain DGGITQSPKYLFRKEGQNVTLSCEQNLNHDAMYWYRQDPGQGLRLIYYSQIVNDFQKGDIAEGYSVSREKKESFPLTVTSAQKNPTAFYLCAAADRLNSPLHFGNGTRLTVT.

This chain links TRBV6-4 with TRBJ2-1; 7 bases match TRBD1. The ends lost 0 bases at V and 7 bases at J; junction bases unmatched: 6. CDR3 length: 15 amino acids. Germline CDR1 reads MRHNA; CDR2 reads SNTAGT. Here the CDR3 reads CASSDSRAGGNEQFF. The CDR3 nucleotides are TGTGCCAGCAGTGACTCGAGGGCAGGGGGTAATGAGCAGTTCTTC.

The CDR3 DNA follows: TGTGCCAGCAGCTTGGCGGGGGTTGCGGAGACCCAGTACTTC. It specifies CASSLAGVAETQYF. The chain combines TRBV7-7 with TRBJ2-5; 7 bases match TRBD2. Per germline, CDR1 SSHAT and CDR2 FNYEAQ (reference sequence). The CDR3 covers 14 residues. The V gene end was trimmed by 3 bases and the J gene end by 5 bases; junction bases not matched to a gene: 6.

The chain recombines TRBV7-9 with TRBJ1-1; a possible D gene is TRBD1 (6 bases). Per the germline V gene, CDR1 is SEHNR and CDR2 is FQNEAQ (reference sequence). The CDR3 is made up of 15 amino acids. V was pared by 2 bases and J by 2 bases, with 12 bases between. The CDR3 loop reads CASSLPGTFNTEAFF. CDR3 nucleotides: TGTGCCAGCAGCTTACCCGGGACATTTAACACTGAAGCTTTCTTT. Using reference TRBV7-9 and TRBJ1-1 for the parts outside the CDR3, the full variable domain is DTGVSQNPRHKITKRGQNVTFRCDPISEHNRLYWYRQTLGQGPEFLTYFQNEAQLEKSRLLSDRFSAERPKGSFSTLEIQRTEQGDSAMYLCASSLPGTFNTEAFFGQGTRLTVV.

This clonotype was seen only once. The rearrangement uses TRBV7-2 and TRBJ2-2; maybe TRBD2 (5 bases). Germline V lookup: CDR1 SGHTA, CDR2 FQGNSA. V lost 1 base and J lost 6, with 9 bases in between. This CDR3 has 14 amino acids. The chain's CDR3 is CASSLVRGPGELFF. CDR3 nucleotides: TGTGCCAGCAGCTTAGTTAGAGGGCCCGGGGAGCTGTTTTTT.

The V call is TRBV18, the J call TRBJ1-2, with D possibly being TRBD1 (6 bases). The CDR3 loop spans 15 amino acids. V lost 3 bases, J lost 8 bases, and 19 bases lay in between. CDR1 is KGHSH and CDR2 is LQKENI in the germline V gene. Here the CDR3 reads CASSPTRTDTMGYTF. CDR3 in DNA: TGTGCCAGCTCACCGACCCGGACAGATACTATGGGCTACACCTTC.

This clonotype was recorded once. This chain links TRBV10-3 with TRBJ1-1; D not resolved. Trimming shortened V by 0 bases and J by 1 base, and 12 bases separated the two germline ends. The CDR3 consists of 16 residues. The germline V gene has CDR1 ENHRY and CDR2 SYGVKD. The CDR3 spells CAISESNRETNTEAFF. The CDR3 DNA is TGTGCCATCAGTGAGTCGAATCGGGAGACGAACACTGAAGCTTTCTTT.

The chain is built from TRBV7-6 and TRBJ2-1; a possible D gene is TRBD2 (6 bases). Trimming removed 4 bases from V and 7 bases from J, with 20 bases in between. CDR3 length equals 16 residues. Looked up from germline, CDR1 is SGHVS and CDR2 is FNYEAQ. CDR3 nucleotide sequence: TGTGCCAGCAGCTCCCAACCGGGACTCACGGTAAATGAGCAGTTCTTC. Amino acids: CASSSQPGLTVNEQFF.

The rearrangement uses TRBV6-1 and TRBJ1-4; D uncertain. Trimming left V 4 bases short and J 2 bases short, with 8 bases between. Germline lookup yields CDR1 MNHNS and CDR2 SASEGT. There are 14 residues in the CDR3. This CDR3 is CASSGLVTNEKLFF. CDR3 in DNA: TGTGCCAGCAGTGGATTGGTGACTAATGAAAAACTGTTTTTT.

This clonotype showed up many times. The chain is built from TRBV12-3 or TRBV12-4 and TRBJ2-1, with D uncertain. This CDR3 contains 12 residues. V lost 8 bases to trimming and J lost 8 bases, with 13 bases between them. The CDR3, as DNA: TGTGCCAGCGCTTGGGTGATCGATGAGCAGTTCTTC. This sequence encodes CASAWVIDEQFF.

This clonotype was seen more than once but under ten times. The chain has TRBV12-3 or TRBV12-4 and TRBJ2-7, with D unclear. The CDR3 has 15 residues. V dropped 5 bases and J dropped 6 bases, with 20 bases sitting between them. DNA for the CDR3: TGTGCCAGCAGTCCCCTCCCCCCTAGGGCCGCCGAGCAGTACTTC. Translated, it gives CASSPLPPRAAEQYF.

The gene calls are TRBV11-3 and TRBJ2-1; 9 positions match TRBD2. The V and J ends lost 2 bases and 7 bases, in that order; junction bases with no gene match: 3. The CDR3 loop spans 14 amino acids. Looked up from germline, CDR1 is SGHNT and CDR2 is YENEEA. The CDR3 DNA is TGTGCCAGCAGCTTATGGCGGGAGGGGAATGAGCAGTTCTTC. It specifies CASSLWREGNEQFF. Complete variable domain (other parts from reference TRBV11-3 and TRBJ2-1): EAGVVQSPRYKIIEKKQPVAFWCNPISGHNTLYWYLQNLGQGPELLIRYENEEAVDDSQLPKDRFSAERLKGVDSTLKIQPAELGDSAVYLCASSLWREGNEQFFGPGTRLTVL.

The chain combines TRBV18 with TRBJ1-1; the D gene is possibly TRBD1 (6 bases). The CDR3 extends over 15 amino acids. V lost 5 bases, J lost 1 base, and 14 bases lay in between. In germline, CDR1 is KGHSH, CDR2 LQKENI. CDR3 region: CASSLNDRPNTEAFF. For the CDR3, the DNA is TGTGCCAGCTCATTAAACGACAGGCCGAACACTGAAGCTTTCTTT.

This chain uses TRBV12-3 or TRBV12-4 with TRBJ2-3; TRBD2 matches 16 bases. The trim removed 7 bases at V and 5 bases at J, leaving 6 bases unmatched. The CDR3 covers 16 residues. The CDR3 DNA sequence: TGTGCCAGCACTACGGGACTAGCGGGAGGGCGAGATACGCAGTATTTT. Protein sequence: CASTTGLAGGRDTQYF.

The V call is TRBV6-8, the J call TRBJ2-1, with D perhaps TRBD2 (7 bases). The V gene lost 4 bases and the J gene lost 1 base, with 17 bases spanning the gap. The CDR3 is 17 amino acids. Germline V gene lookup returns CDR1 MNHGY and CDR2 SAAAGT. Here the CDR3 DNA reads TGTGCCAGCAGTTCCCAAGGACTAGGGGGATCCTACAATGAGCAGTTCTTC. Translating it yields CASSSQGLGGSYNEQFF.

For the CDR3, the DNA is TGTGCCAGCAGTAATCCGGGACAGGGGACGCCTGAAGCTTTCTTT. This codes for CASSNPGQGTPEAFF. The chain employs TRBV6-1 and TRBJ1-1; 10 bases agree with TRBD1. CDR3 length equals 15 residues. CDR1 and CDR2 (germline): MNHNS, SASEGT. J gave up 6 bases and V 5 bases, and 9 bases lay outside the gene matches.

V usage is TRBV7-7 and J usage is TRBJ2-1; D is perhaps TRBD2 (6 bases). CDR1 is SSHAT and CDR2 is FNYEAQ in the germline V gene (reference sequence). The CDR3 is made up of 18 amino acids. V dropped 5 bases and J dropped 4 bases, with 24 bases sitting between them. CDR3 amino acids: CASSPRQGRRGLYNEQFF. In nucleotides, the CDR3 is TGTGCCAGCAGCCCTCGACAAGGCAGGCGGGGCTTATACAATGAGCAGTTCTTC.

The chain carries TRBV11-2 and TRBJ1-2; D unresolved. The V gene's germline CDR1 is SGHAT and CDR2 FQNNGV. This CDR3 is 18 amino acids long. Trimming took 4 bases from V and 1 from J, leaving 22 bases between them. The CDR3 region is CASSSYVSGSAINYGYTF. The CDR3 region has the DNA TGTGCCAGCAGCTCTTACGTCAGCGGGTCAGCTATTAACTATGGCTACACCTTC.

The CDR3: CSAVPGTTYSYTF. The CDR3 DNA reads TGCAGTGCTGTCCCCGGGACAACTTATAGCTACACCTTC. The chain links TRBV20-1 to TRBJ1-2; a possible D gene is TRBD1 (6 bases). Germline CDR1 is DFQATT and CDR2 is SNEGSKA (reference sequence). V gave up 5 bases and J gave up 9 bases, with 19 bases separating them. The CDR3 is 13 amino acids.